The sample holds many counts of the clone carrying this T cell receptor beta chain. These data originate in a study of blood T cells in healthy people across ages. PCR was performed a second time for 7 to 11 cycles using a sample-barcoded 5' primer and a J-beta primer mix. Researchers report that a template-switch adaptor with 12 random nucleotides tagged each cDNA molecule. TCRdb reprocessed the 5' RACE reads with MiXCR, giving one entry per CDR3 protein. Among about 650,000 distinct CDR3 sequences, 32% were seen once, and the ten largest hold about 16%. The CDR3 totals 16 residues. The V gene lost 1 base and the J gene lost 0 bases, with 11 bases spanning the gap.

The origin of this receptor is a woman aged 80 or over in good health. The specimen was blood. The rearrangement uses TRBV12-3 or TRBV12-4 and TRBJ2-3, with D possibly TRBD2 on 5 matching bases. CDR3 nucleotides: TGTGCCAGCAGTTTAGGAAACGGGGATAGCACAGATACGCAGTATTTT. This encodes CASSLGNGDSTDTQYF.